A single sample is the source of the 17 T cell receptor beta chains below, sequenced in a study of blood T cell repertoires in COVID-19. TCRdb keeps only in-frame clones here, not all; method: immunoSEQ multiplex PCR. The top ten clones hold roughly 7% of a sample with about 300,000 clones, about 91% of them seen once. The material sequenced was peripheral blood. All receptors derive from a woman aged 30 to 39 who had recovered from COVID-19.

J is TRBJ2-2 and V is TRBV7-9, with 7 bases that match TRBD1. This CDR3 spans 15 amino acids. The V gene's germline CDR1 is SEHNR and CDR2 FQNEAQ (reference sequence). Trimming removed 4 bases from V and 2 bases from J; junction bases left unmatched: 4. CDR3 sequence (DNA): TGTGCCAGCAGCTCGGGACAGATTAACACCGGGGAGCTGTTTTTT. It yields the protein CASSSGQINTGELFF.

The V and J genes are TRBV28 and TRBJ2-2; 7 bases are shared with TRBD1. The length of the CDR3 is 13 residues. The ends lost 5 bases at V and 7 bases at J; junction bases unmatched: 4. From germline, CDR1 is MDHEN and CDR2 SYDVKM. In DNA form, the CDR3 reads TGTGCCAGCAGTCCACAGGGGTTCGGGGAGCTGTTTTTT. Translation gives CASSPQGFGELFF.

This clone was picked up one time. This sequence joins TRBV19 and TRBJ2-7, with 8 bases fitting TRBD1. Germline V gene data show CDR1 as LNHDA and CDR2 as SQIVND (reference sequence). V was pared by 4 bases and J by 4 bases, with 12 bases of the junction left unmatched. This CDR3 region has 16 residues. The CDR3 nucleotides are TGTGCCAGTAGTAGGAGGGGCGACAGGGGCCTATACGAGCAGTACTTC. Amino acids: CASSRRGDRGLYEQYF. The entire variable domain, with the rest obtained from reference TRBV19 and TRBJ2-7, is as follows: DGGITQSPKYLFRKEGQNVTLSCEQNLNHDAMYWYRQDPGQGLRLIYYSQIVNDFQKGDIAEGYSVSREKKESFPLTVTSAQKNPTAFYLCASSRRGDRGLYEQYFGPGTRLTVT.

CDR3 in DNA: TGTGCCAGTAGTCGCCAAAAAGGGAGTGAAAAACTGTTTTTT. This translates into CASSRQKGSEKLFF. V usage is TRBV19 and J usage is TRBJ1-4; D uncertain. Looked up from germline, CDR1 is LNHDA and CDR2 is SQIVND (reference sequence). The CDR3 runs to 14 residues. V was shortened by 5 bases and J by 7 bases, with 14 bases between the two germline ends.

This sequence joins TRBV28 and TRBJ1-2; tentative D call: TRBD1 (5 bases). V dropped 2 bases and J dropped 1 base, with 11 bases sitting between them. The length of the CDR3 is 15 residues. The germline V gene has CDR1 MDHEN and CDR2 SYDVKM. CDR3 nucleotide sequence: TGTGCCAGCAGTTTAATCCAGGGCCTTAACTATGGCTACACCTTC. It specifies CASSLIQGLNYGYTF.

CDR3 loop: CASSFQGQGDTQYF. The CDR3 nucleotides are TGTGCCAGCAGCTTCCAGGGTCAAGGAGATACGCAGTATTTT. The rearrangement joins TRBV7-3 to TRBJ2-3; D might be TRBD1 (5 bases). CDR1 is SGHTA, CDR2 FQGTGA, per germline. V was shortened by 3 bases and J by 5 bases, with 12 bases between the two germline ends. The CDR3 totals 14 residues.

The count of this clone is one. The CDR3 region is CASSPGQGTGANVLTF. The DNA for the CDR3 is TGTGCCAGCAGCCCCGGACAGGGGACTGGGGCCAACGTCCTGACTTTC. The V call is TRBV7-7, the J call TRBJ2-6, with TRBD1 identical over 9 bases. The CDR3 contains 16 residues. V dropped 5 bases and J dropped 2; count of bases not matched to a gene: 4. Germline V lookup: CDR1 SSHAT, CDR2 FNYEAQ (reference sequence). The full variable domain, rest sourced from reference TRBV7-7 and TRBJ2-6, is GAGVSQSPRYKVTKRGQDVTLRCDPISSHATLYWYQQALGQGPEFLTYFNYEAQPDKSGLPSDRFSAERPEGSISTLTIQRTEQRDSAMYRCASSPGQGTGANVLTFGAGSRLTVL.

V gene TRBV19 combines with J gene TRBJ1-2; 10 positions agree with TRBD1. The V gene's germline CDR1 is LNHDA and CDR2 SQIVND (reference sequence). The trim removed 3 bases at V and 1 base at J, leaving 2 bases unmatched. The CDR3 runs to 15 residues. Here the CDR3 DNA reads TGTGCCAGTAGTATCGGGGACAGGGGTAACTATGGCTACACCTTC. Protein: CASSIGDRGNYGYTF.

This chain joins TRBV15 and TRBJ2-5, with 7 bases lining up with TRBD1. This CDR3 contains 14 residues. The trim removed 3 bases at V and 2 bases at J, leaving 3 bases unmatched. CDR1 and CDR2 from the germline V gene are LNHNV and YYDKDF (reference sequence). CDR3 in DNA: TGTGCCACCAGCAGGGGACAGAATCAAGAGACCCAGTACTTC. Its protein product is CATSRGQNQETQYF.

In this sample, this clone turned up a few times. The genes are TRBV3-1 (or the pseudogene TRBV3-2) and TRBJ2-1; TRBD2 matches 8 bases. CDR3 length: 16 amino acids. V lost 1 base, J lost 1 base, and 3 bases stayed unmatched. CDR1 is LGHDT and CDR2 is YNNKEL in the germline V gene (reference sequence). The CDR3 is CASSQVGGGSYNEQFF. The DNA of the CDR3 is TGTGCCAGCAGCCAAGTTGGCGGGGGGTCCTACAATGAGCAGTTCTTC.

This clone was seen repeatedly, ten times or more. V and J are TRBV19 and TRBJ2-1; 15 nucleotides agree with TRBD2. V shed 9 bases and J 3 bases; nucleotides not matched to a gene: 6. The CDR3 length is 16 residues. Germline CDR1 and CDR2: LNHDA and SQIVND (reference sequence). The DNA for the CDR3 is TGTGCCAGCAGCGGACTAGCGGGGGGGGACTACAATGAGCAGTTCTTC. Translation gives CASSGLAGGDYNEQFF.

The CDR3, as DNA: TGTGCCAGCACCGAACAGGGGGCCGGGGAGCTGTTTTTT. It is translated as CASTEQGAGELFF. The V call is TRBV2, the J call TRBJ2-2; TRBD1 matches 8 bases. Trimming cost V 7 bases and J 6 bases; bases outside gene matches: 4. Germline V gives CDR1 SNHLY, CDR2 FYNNEI. This CDR3 comprises 13 residues.

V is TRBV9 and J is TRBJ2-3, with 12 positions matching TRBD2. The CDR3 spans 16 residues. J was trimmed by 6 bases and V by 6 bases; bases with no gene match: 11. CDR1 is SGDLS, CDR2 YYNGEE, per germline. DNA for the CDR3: TGTGCCAGCATTACAGGGACTAGCGGGCCTATTGATACGCAGTATTTT. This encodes CASITGTSGPIDTQYF. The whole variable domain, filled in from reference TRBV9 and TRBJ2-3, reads DSGVTQTPKHLITATGQRVTLRCSPRSGDLSVYWYQQSLDQGLQFLIQYYNGEERAKGNILERFSAQQFPDLHSELNLSSLELGDSALYFCASITGTSGPIDTQYFGPGTRLTVL.

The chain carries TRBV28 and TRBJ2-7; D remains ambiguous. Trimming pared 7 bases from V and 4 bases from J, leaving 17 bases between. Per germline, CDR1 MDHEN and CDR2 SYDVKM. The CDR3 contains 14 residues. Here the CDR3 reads CASILSSISYEQYF. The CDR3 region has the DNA TGTGCCAGCATTCTCTCCTCTATTTCTTACGAGCAGTACTTC. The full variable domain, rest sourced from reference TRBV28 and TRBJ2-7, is DVKVTQSSRYLVKRTGEKVFLECVQDMDHENMFWYRQDPGLGLRLIYFSYDVKMKEKGDIPEGYSVSREKKERFSLILESASTNQTSMYLCASILSSISYEQYFGPGTRLTVT.

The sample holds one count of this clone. CDR3: CASSKSSYNSPLHF. Written as DNA, the CDR3 is TGTGCCAGCAGTAAGAGCTCCTATAATTCACCCCTCCACTTT. The chain joins TRBV6-5 to TRBJ1-6; the D is unclear. CDR1 is MNHEY, CDR2 SVGAGI, per germline. Trimming cost V 5 bases and J 0 bases, with 5 bases left between them. This CDR3 region has 14 residues.

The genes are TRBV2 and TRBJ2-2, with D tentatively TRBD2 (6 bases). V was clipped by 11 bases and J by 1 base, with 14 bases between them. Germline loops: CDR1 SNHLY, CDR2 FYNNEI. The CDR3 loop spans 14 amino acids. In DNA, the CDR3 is TGTGCCGGACGGGGGTATCAGAACACCGGGGAGCTGTTTTTT. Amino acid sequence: CAGRGYQNTGELFF.

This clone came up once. The chain's CDR3 is CASSSWLGREETQYF. The DNA of the CDR3 is TGTGCCAGCAGCTCCTGGTTGGGCAGGGAAGAGACCCAGTACTTC. This chain links TRBV7-9 with TRBJ2-5; tentative D call: TRBD1 (5 bases). Trimming cost V 4 bases and J 3 bases, with 15 bases left between them. The CDR3 length is 15 residues. Germline values: CDR1 SEHNR, CDR2 FQNEAQ (reference sequence).